The next 30 T cell receptor beta chains were all read from a single sample in a study of shared clonotypes between healthy human individuals. TCRdb's table, derived via immunoSEQ multiplex PCR, lists solely in-frame clones and lacks some. The sample has about 2.3 million clones, just under 95% seen once. The sequenced sample was naive CD4+ T cells from PBMCs. Documented subset: CD45RA+ positively selected. The receptor source for this set is a man aged 18 to 29 in good health. Some clones in this sample may be carry-over from other donors' samples.

The chain uses TRBV30 and TRBJ2-7; 12 positions match TRBD2. From germline, CDR1 is GTSNPN and CDR2 SVGIG (reference sequence). The CDR3 loop spans 14 amino acids. The ends lost 2 bases at V and 3 bases at J; junction bases unmatched: 2. CDR3: CAWSWTSGVYEQYF. In DNA form, the CDR3 reads TGTGCCTGGAGTTGGACTAGCGGGGTCTACGAGCAGTACTTC.

Only a few counts were recorded for this clone. The gene calls are TRBV30 and TRBJ1-2; D is unresolved. The V end was cut by 3 bases, the J end by 7 bases, with 12 bases between. The CDR3 totals 12 residues. Germline CDR1 GTSNPN, CDR2 SVGIG (reference sequence). The CDR3 DNA reads as TGTGCCTGGAGCTTGGGGTTCCGTGGCTACACCTTC. Its protein is CAWSLGFRGYTF.

The J gene is TRBJ2-5, the V gene TRBV11-2; TRBD2 aligns across 14 bases. Germline lookup yields CDR1 SGHAT and CDR2 FQNNGV. The CDR3 has 17 residues. V lost 5 bases and J lost 2; bases outside the gene matches: 7. For the CDR3, the DNA is TGTGCCAGCAGCCCCGGGACTAGCGGGAGAAGTCAAGAGACCCAGTACTTC. This sequence encodes CASSPGTSGRSQETQYF.

On this clone itself: Different DNA sequences within this sample yield the same CDR3. The J gene is TRBJ2-3, the V gene TRBV18; no reliable D call. CDR3 length equals 14 residues. Germline CDR1 is KGHSH and CDR2 is LQKENI. Trimming took off 1 base at V and 3 bases at J, with 8 bases between the two ends. The CDR3 spells CASSPRTRTDTQYF. In DNA, the CDR3 is TGTGCCAGCTCACCACGCACCCGAACAGATACGCAGTATTTT.

A few counts support this clone. J is TRBJ1-2 and V is TRBV9; 10 bases align to TRBD1. Germline CDR1 SGDLS, CDR2 YYNGEE. V was clipped by 2 bases and J by 9 bases; unmatched bases: 10. This CDR3 is built from 15 residues. The CDR3 nucleotides are TGTGCCAGCAGCGTCGACCCGGGACAGGGGACCAGCTACACCTTC. It specifies CASSVDPGQGTSYTF. The whole variable domain, filled in from reference TRBV9 and TRBJ1-2, reads DSGVTQTPKHLITATGQRVTLRCSPRSGDLSVYWYQQSLDQGLQFLIQYYNGEERAKGNILERFSAQQFPDLHSELNLSSLELGDSALYFCASSVDPGQGTSYTFGSGTRLTVV.

V usage is TRBV7-8 and J usage is TRBJ2-5, with TRBD1 identical over 11 bases. The CDR3 runs to 16 residues. V lost 5 bases to trimming and J lost 4 bases; unmatched junction nucleotides: 9. Looked up from germline, CDR1 is SGHVS and CDR2 is FQNEAQ. This CDR3 reads CASSRRGQGGGETQYF. CDR3 sequence (DNA): TGTGCCAGCAGCCGGCGGGGACAGGGGGGCGGAGAGACCCAGTACTTC.

This rearrangement joins TRBV11-1 to TRBJ2-7; no clear D. This CDR3 contains 13 residues. Germline V gene lookup returns CDR1 SGHAT and CDR2 FQDESV (reference sequence). V was clipped by 6 bases and J by 5 bases, with 14 bases between them. CDR3 DNA sequence: TGTGCCAGCAGTCCGAAGGTGGCCGACGAGCAGTACTTC. It encodes CASSPKVADEQYF. The full variable domain, rest sourced from reference TRBV11-1 and TRBJ2-7, is EAEVAQSPRYKITEKSQAVAFWCDPISGHATLYWYRQILGQGPELLVQFQDESVVDDSQLPKDRFSAERLKGVDSTLKIQPAELGDSAMYLCASSPKVADEQYFGPGTRLTVT.

The genes are TRBV6-1 and TRBJ1-1, with a possible D match to TRBD1 (6 bases). The V gene's germline CDR1 is MNHNS and CDR2 SASEGT. With 2 bases removed from V and 13 bases from J, the gap between germline ends came to 11 bases. This CDR3 is 11 amino acids long. The CDR3 region is CASSELKGGFF. DNA of the CDR3: TGTGCCAGCAGTGAACTTAAAGGGGGTTTCTTT.

The gene calls are TRBV10-3 and TRBJ2-7, with TRBD2 matching 8 bases. The CDR3 contains 19 residues. Trimming at V came to 6 bases and at J to 3 bases, leaving 22 bases not matched to a gene. From germline, CDR1 is ENHRY and CDR2 SYGVKD. CDR3 loop: CAISSGPLNPTSGFYEQYF. The DNA of the CDR3 is TGTGCCATCAGCAGCGGCCCTTTAAACCCCACTAGCGGATTCTACGAGCAGTACTTC.

The chain joins TRBV11-3 to TRBJ1-1, with D unresolved. The CDR3 sequence is 14 residues long. Trimming pared 1 base from V and 6 bases from J, leaving 12 bases between. Germline CDR1 is SGHNT and CDR2 is YENEEA. CDR3 bases: TGTGCCAGCAGCTTAGGTGGTTCGCAGCCTGAAGCTTTCTTT. Translating it yields CASSLGGSQPEAFF.

The V gene is TRBV6-6, the J gene TRBJ2-5; D is ambiguous. Germline V gene sequence: CDR1 MNHNY, CDR2 SVGAGI (reference sequence). Trimming left V 0 bases short and J 4 bases short, with 9 bases between. The CDR3 is 14 residues long. Written as DNA, the CDR3 is TGTGCCAGCAGTTACTCCCATACTGGAGAGACCCAGTACTTC. It specifies CASSYSHTGETQYF.

With regard to this clone: Sequence at one end of the junction differs from germline and may be a read error. The chain combines TRBV19 with TRBJ2-1; 9 bases agree with TRBD2. In germline, CDR1 is LNHDA, CDR2 SQIVND (reference sequence). The CDR3 is 13 amino acids. CDR3: CASRIAGVNEQFF. The CDR3 region has the DNA TGTGCCAGTAGAATAGCGGGGGTTAATGAGCAGTTCTTC.

This clone was seen only a few times. The same CDR3 arises from other DNA sequences in this sample as well. The V gene is TRBV29-1, the J gene TRBJ1-5, with a tentative D call TRBD1 (6 bases). The ends were cut back, 7 bases at V and 3 bases at J, with 10 bases in the middle. From germline, CDR1 is SQVTM and CDR2 ANQGSEA. CDR3 length: 12 residues. In DNA, the CDR3 is TGCAGCGCCCGGGACACCAATCAGCCCCAGCATTTT. This codes for CSARDTNQPQHF. Using reference TRBV29-1 and TRBJ1-5 for the parts outside the CDR3, the full variable domain is SAVISQKPSRDICQRGTSLTIQCQVDSQVTMMFWYRQQPGQSLTLIATANQGSEATYESGFVIDKFPISRPNLTFSTLTVSNMSPEDSSIYLCSARDTNQPQHFGDGTRLSIL.

The J gene is TRBJ1-6, the V gene TRBV5-6, with D unresolved. The CDR3 spans 12 residues. Germline V gene lookup returns CDR1 SGHDT and CDR2 YYEEEE. V was cut by 4 bases and J by 6 bases, with 5 bases left in between. For the CDR3, the DNA is TGTGCCAGCAGCCGACCTAATTCACCCCTCCACTTT. This translates into CASSRPNSPLHF. Full variable domain (rest looked up from reference TRBV5-6 and TRBJ1-6): DAGVTQSPTHLIKTRGQQVTLRCSPKSGHDTVSWYQQALGQGPQFIFQYYEEEERQRGNFPDRFSGHQFPNYSSELNVNALLLGDSALYLCASSRPNSPLHFGNGTRLTVT.

The chain couples TRBV6-5 to TRBJ1-2, with D maybe TRBD1 (6 bases). CDR1 is MNHEY, CDR2 SVGAGI, per germline. The CDR3 is 16 amino acids. Trimming removed 0 bases from V and 0 bases from J, with 11 bases in between. The CDR3 here is CASSYSWTVANYGYTF. CDR3 sequence (DNA): TGTGCCAGCAGTTACTCTTGGACAGTAGCTAACTATGGCTACACCTTC.

In this sample, this clone turned up once. The chain has TRBV28 and TRBJ2-3; TRBD2 agrees at 15 bases. The J segment lost 1 base and the V segment lost 4 bases, leaving 12 bases of the junction unmatched. Germline-derived CDR1 and CDR2 are MDHEN and SYDVKM. The CDR3 has 20 residues. The DNA for the CDR3 is TGTGCCAGCAGTTCTGGACTAGCGGGAGGGCCCTACTTCGGCACAGATACGCAGTATTTT. Encoded protein: CASSSGLAGGPYFGTDTQYF.

This sequence joins TRBV19 and TRBJ1-5, with no clear D. Trimming shortened V by 3 bases and J by 8 bases, and 14 bases separated the two germline ends. The length of the CDR3 is 14 residues. In germline, CDR1 is LNHDA, CDR2 SQIVND (reference sequence). The CDR3, as DNA: TGTGCCAGTAGTATCGCTCGGCCCCCAGAGCCCCAGCATTTT. Protein sequence: CASSIARPPEPQHF.

In its sample, this clone was seen a few times. This chain links TRBV2 with TRBJ1-2; D gene ambiguous. Per germline, CDR1 SNHLY and CDR2 FYNNEI. Deletions cut 4 bases from V and 6 bases from J, with 9 bases between. There are 12 residues in the CDR3. CDR3 bases: TGTGCCAGCAGTGCCCGTGGGGATGGCTACACCTTC. Protein product: CASSARGDGYTF.

The rearrangement joins TRBV9 to TRBJ2-1; 10 positions agree with TRBD1. The trim removed 3 bases at V and 8 bases at J, leaving 8 bases unmatched. Germline CDR1 SGDLS, CDR2 YYNGEE. The CDR3 has 15 residues. For the CDR3, the DNA is TGTGCCAGCAGCGCCGGGACAGGGGTTACCTATGAGCAGTTCTTC. It translates to CASSAGTGVTYEQFF.

The chain employs TRBV6-4 and TRBJ2-7; the D gene is possibly TRBD1 (6 bases). Trimming shortened V by 6 bases and J by 3 bases, and 18 bases separated the two germline ends. CDR3 length equals 15 residues. Germline CDR1 reads MRHNA; CDR2 reads SNTAGT. This CDR3 reads CASRRDNSFHYEQYF. The CDR3 coding sequence is TGTGCCAGCAGAAGGGACAACAGCTTCCACTACGAGCAGTACTTC.

The rearrangement links TRBV4-1 to TRBJ1-5, with TRBD1 matching over 7 bases. Germline V lookup: CDR1 MGHRA, CDR2 YSYEKL. V shed 4 bases, J shed 0 bases, and the junction held 15 bases outside the gene matches. The CDR3 is made up of 19 amino acids. The CDR3 DNA reads TGCGCCAGCAGCCCAGGGGGGCTCGCCGGCGTCTATAGCAATCAGCCCCAGCATTTT. It translates to CASSPGGLAGVYSNQPQHF.

This chain uses TRBV7-9 with TRBJ2-3; weak D call: TRBD1 (5 bases). This CDR3 is 14 amino acids long. Trimming removed 5 bases from V and 4 bases from J, with 13 bases in between. Germline CDR1 is SEHNR and CDR2 is FQNEAQ (reference sequence). DNA for the CDR3: TGTGCCAGCAGCCCCCAGGCAGGGTCAGATACGCAGTATTTT. This translates into CASSPQAGSDTQYF.

The chain recombines TRBV5-1 with TRBJ1-2; D ambiguous. The CDR3 runs 13 residues. V was pared by 4 bases and J by 2 bases, with 9 bases between. Germline V gene data show CDR1 as SGHRS and CDR2 as YFSETQ. This chain's CDR3 is CASSQQQNYGYTF. CDR3 nucleotides: TGCGCCAGCAGCCAACAGCAGAACTATGGCTACACCTTC.

The chain uses TRBV2 and TRBJ2-1, with 15 bases that match TRBD2. Germline CDR1 SNHLY, CDR2 FYNNEI. The V gene end was trimmed by 7 bases and the J gene end by 0 bases; junction bases not matched to a gene: 7. The CDR3 has 18 amino acids. The CDR3 bases are TGTGCCAGCACCATGGGACTAGCGGGAGGCCTCTCCTACAATGAGCAGTTCTTC. Its protein product is CASTMGLAGGLSYNEQFF.

The chain links TRBV7-2 to TRBJ2-3, with 8 nucleotides matching TRBD2. With 3 bases clipped from V and 3 bases from J, the junction kept 5 bases outside the gene matches. The CDR3 runs to 15 residues. Germline loops: CDR1 SGHTA, CDR2 FQGNSA. CDR3: CASSLERELTDTQYF. In nucleotides, the CDR3 is TGTGCCAGCAGCTTGGAGCGGGAGTTGACAGATACGCAGTATTTT. Full variable domain (rest looked up from reference TRBV7-2 and TRBJ2-3): GAGVSQSPSNKVTEKGKDVELRCDPISGHTALYWYRQSLGQGLEFLIYFQGNSAPDKSGLPSDRFSAERTGGSVSTLTIQRTQQEDSAVYLCASSLERELTDTQYFGPGTRLTVL.

The chain links TRBV2 to TRBJ2-7; weak D call: TRBD1 (6 bases). V was shortened by 7 bases and J by 6 bases, with 19 bases between the two germline ends. Per germline, CDR1 SNHLY and CDR2 FYNNEI. The CDR3 spans 14 residues. This CDR3 reads CASIFEQGIGEQYF. DNA for the CDR3: TGTGCCAGCATCTTTGAACAGGGTATCGGCGAGCAGTACTTC.

The genes are TRBV9 and TRBJ2-2, with 10 nucleotides matching TRBD1. Germline V CDR1 and CDR2: SGDLS, YYNGEE. The CDR3 spans 18 residues. J was trimmed by 4 bases and V by 0 bases; bases with no gene match: 9. The CDR3 DNA is TGTGCCAGCAGCGTAGCCGGTGGGACAGGGGTTGCCACCGGGGAGCTGTTTTTT. It yields the protein CASSVAGGTGVATGELFF.

This chain uses TRBV2 with TRBJ1-2; D is perhaps TRBD1 (6 bases). V gave up 7 bases and J gave up 4 bases, with 19 bases separating them. Germline V gene data show CDR1 as SNHLY and CDR2 as FYNNEI. The CDR3 loop spans 15 amino acids. In DNA, the CDR3 is TGTGCCAGCAAGCCCAACACAGGGTCGGGCTATGGCTACACCTTC. Its translation is CASKPNTGSGYGYTF.

The chain carries TRBV18 and TRBJ1-5, with 8 bases aligning to TRBD1. Germline lookup yields CDR1 KGHSH and CDR2 LQKENI. V was pared by 3 bases and J by 4 bases, with 5 bases of the junction left unmatched. The length of the CDR3 is 15 residues. CDR3 sequence reads: CASSPNDRGNQPQHF. In DNA, the CDR3 is TGTGCCAGCTCACCCAACGACAGGGGTAATCAGCCCCAGCATTTT.

As for this clone: Other nucleotide sequences from this sample produce the same CDR3. The genes are TRBV5-4 and TRBJ2-5, with TRBD2 matching 7 bases. The V gene's germline CDR1 is SGHNT and CDR2 YYREEE (reference sequence). Trimming cost V 0 bases and J 5 bases; bases outside gene matches: 1. There are 13 residues in the CDR3. CDR3 bases: TGTGCCAGCAGCTTGGTTAGCGGGGAGACCCAGTACTTC. It is translated as CASSLVSGETQYF.